The 30 T cell receptor beta chains below all came from one sample that was sequenced in a study of PD-1 blockade in classical Hodgkin lymphoma. Generated by immunoSEQ multiplex PCR, the TCRdb table keeps only in-frame clones and is missing some. Of roughly 68,000 clones in the sample, over 90% are singletons; the top ten hold about 2.6%. The time point: newly diagnosed, previously untreated cHL patient sample. The sample consisted of peripheral blood mononuclear cells (PBMCs). These receptors were taken from a human donor with classical Hodgkin lymphoma.

This chain joins TRBV18 and TRBJ2-2; perhaps TRBD1 as D (5 bases). The CDR3 runs 15 residues. CDR1 is KGHSH and CDR2 is LQKENI in the germline V gene. Trimming took off 6 bases at V and 0 bases at J, with 11 bases between the two ends. CDR3 residues: CASSRQTSNTGELFF. The CDR3 region has the DNA TGTGCCAGCTCGCGACAGACATCGAACACCGGGGAGCTGTTTTTT.

The chain has TRBV7-2 and TRBJ2-1; maybe TRBD2 (5 bases). Trimming took 1 base from V and 0 from J, leaving 7 bases between them. The CDR3 extends over 15 amino acids. Germline lookup yields CDR1 SGHTA and CDR2 FQGNSA. The chain's CDR3 is CASSLVGDSYNEQFF. The CDR3 nucleotides are TGTGCCAGCAGCTTAGTCGGGGACTCCTACAATGAGCAGTTCTTC.

As regards this clone: Germline is not matched at one junction end, which may reflect a read error. This rearrangement joins TRBV4-3 to TRBJ2-2; D gene uncertain. The CDR3 loop spans 21 amino acids. CDR1 is LGHNA, CDR2 YSLEER, per germline. This CDR3 is CANSQETGGISRIANTGELFF. CDR3 in DNA: TGCGCCAACAGCCAAGAAACGGGCGGAATCTCCCGAATCGCGAACACCGGGGAGCTGTTTTTT.

The V and J genes are TRBV9 and TRBJ2-7, with TRBD2 matching 11 bases. The CDR3 sequence is 16 residues long. Looked up from germline, CDR1 is SGDLS and CDR2 is YYNGEE. V lost 3 bases and J lost 2; bases outside the gene matches: 7. DNA for the CDR3: TGTGCCAGCAGCGCGGGGACTAGCGGAGACCCCTACGAGCAGTACTTC. Protein sequence: CASSAGTSGDPYEQYF.

The chain recombines TRBV5-1 with TRBJ2-7; 12 bases line up with TRBD2. After removal of 2 bases from V and 2 bases from J, the junction contained 5 bases not matched to a gene. Germline V gene data show CDR1 as SGHRS and CDR2 as YFSETQ. The CDR3 runs 16 residues. The CDR3 spells CASSFRTSGATYEQYF. CDR3 DNA sequence: TGCGCCAGCAGCTTTAGGACTAGCGGGGCTACCTACGAGCAGTACTTC.

CDR3 in amino acids: CASSSFFYEQYF. Written as DNA, the CDR3 is TGTGCCAGCAGCTCTTTCTTCTACGAGCAGTACTTC. V usage is TRBV7-2 and J usage is TRBJ2-7, with unresolved D. The germline CDR1 and CDR2 sequences are SGHTA and FQGNSA. The germline V and J ends were trimmed by 4 bases and 3 bases, with 7 bases remaining between them. The CDR3 loop spans 12 amino acids.

The chain is built from TRBV19 and TRBJ2-3; no definite D call. With 10 bases removed from V and 6 bases from J, the gap between germline ends came to 11 bases. The CDR3 has 11 amino acids. Germline V gene sequence: CDR1 LNHDA, CDR2 SQIVND (reference sequence). The CDR3 sequence: CATSERDTQYF. CDR3 in DNA: TGTGCCACTTCCGAAAGGGATACGCAGTATTTT.

The chain has TRBV5-4 and TRBJ2-1; 9 bases map to TRBD2. The CDR3 covers 16 residues. V was clipped by 3 bases and J by 1 base; unmatched bases: 5. The germline V gene has CDR1 SGHNT and CDR2 YYREEE (reference sequence). CDR3 sequence (DNA): TGTGCCAGCAGCTCCGGACTAGCGAGATCCTACAATGAGCAGTTCTTC. Its translation: CASSSGLARSYNEQFF.

The V call is TRBV11-2, the J call TRBJ2-7, with 12 bases aligning to TRBD2. This CDR3 is 15 amino acids long. V lost 5 bases, J lost 3 bases, and 5 bases stayed unmatched. CDR1 SGHAT and CDR2 FQNNGV come from the germline V gene. The CDR3 protein is CASSPTSGGRYEQYF. In DNA, the CDR3 is TGTGCCAGCAGCCCAACTAGCGGGGGGCGCTACGAGCAGTACTTC.

The gene calls are TRBV6-5 and TRBJ2-7; a possible D gene is TRBD2 (6 bases). With 10 bases removed from V and 3 bases from J, the gap between germline ends came to 13 bases. This CDR3 spans 12 amino acids. From germline, CDR1 is MNHEY and CDR2 SVGAGI. The CDR3 here is CATAASDYEQYF. CDR3 coding DNA: TGTGCCACCGCGGCTAGCGACTACGAGCAGTACTTC.

Turning to this clone: Other nucleotide sequences in the sample specify the same CDR3. The genes are TRBV13 and TRBJ1-2, with D maybe TRBD1 (5 bases). V was pared by 4 bases and J by 5 bases, with 14 bases between. The CDR3 has 14 amino acids. Looked up from germline, CDR1 is PRHDT and CDR2 is FYEKMQ (reference sequence). CDR3 protein: CASSSAGGGYGYTF. CDR3 coding DNA: TGTGCCAGCAGCTCCGCGGGGGGAGGTTATGGCTACACCTTC.

This clone was counted once. This chain joins TRBV18 and TRBJ1-1; a weak D match, TRBD1 (5 bases). Germline lookup yields CDR1 KGHSH and CDR2 LQKENI. Trimming left V 4 bases short and J 4 bases short, with 10 bases between. The length of the CDR3 is 13 residues. This CDR3 reads CASSLTDSTEAFF. CDR3 nucleotide sequence: TGTGCCAGCTCACTCACAGACAGCACTGAAGCTTTCTTT.

The chain carries TRBV5-1 and TRBJ2-2; 7 positions match TRBD1. V lost 5 bases to trimming and J lost 6 bases; unmatched junction nucleotides: 7. The CDR3 has 14 residues. CDR1 is SGHRS and CDR2 is YFSETQ in the germline V gene. The CDR3 sequence: CASSIGGQSGELFF. The CDR3, as DNA: TGCGCCAGCAGTATAGGGGGCCAATCCGGGGAGCTGTTTTTT. The full variable domain, rest sourced from reference TRBV5-1 and TRBJ2-2, is KAGVTQTPRYLIKTRGQQVTLSCSPISGHRSVSWYQQTPGQGLQFLFEYFSETQRNKGNFPGRFSGRQFSNSRSEMNVSTLELGDSALYLCASSIGGQSGELFFGEGSRLTVL.

This clone was counted between two and nine times. The chain combines TRBV2 with TRBJ1-5, with a weak D call TRBD1 (5 bases). V shed 10 bases and J shed 6 bases, with 19 bases lying between them. The CDR3 has 14 residues. From germline, CDR1 is SNHLY and CDR2 FYNNEI. CDR3 bases: TGTGCCACCGCCCGGACACCTTACGGTCAGCCCCAGCATTTT. Amino acids: CATARTPYGQPQHF.

The chain employs TRBV7-6 and TRBJ1-4; 8 nucleotides match TRBD1. The CDR3 runs to 15 residues. Germline trimming cut 5 bases from V and 5 bases from J; bases unmatched to any gene: 7. Germline values: CDR1 SGHVS, CDR2 FNYEAQ. The CDR3 sequence is CASSPGQGRNEKLFF. The DNA for the CDR3 is TGTGCCAGCAGCCCAGGACAGGGAAGGAATGAAAAACTGTTTTTT.

With regard to this clone: At the DNA level, this CDR3 is encoded by other sequences in the same sample as well. The chain uses TRBV19 and TRBJ1-5, with D uncertain. Trimming took off 3 bases at V and 2 bases at J, with 5 bases between the two ends. Germline loops: CDR1 LNHDA, CDR2 SQIVND (reference sequence). This CDR3 has 13 residues. The CDR3 region is CASSILGNQPQHF. The CDR3 DNA follows: TGTGCCAGTAGTATCTTGGGCAATCAGCCCCAGCATTTT.

The chain recombines TRBV6-6 with TRBJ1-2; possibly TRBD1 for D (6 bases). The CDR3 covers 14 residues. Deletions cut 7 bases from V and 6 bases from J, with 18 bases between. The germline CDR1 and CDR2 sequences are MNHNY and SVGAGI (reference sequence). CDR3 amino acids: CASTLTGELNGYTF. CDR3 in DNA: TGTGCCAGCACTTTGACAGGAGAACTAAATGGCTACACCTTC.

The chain carries TRBV4-1 and TRBJ1-4; D unclear. Germline-derived CDR1 and CDR2 are MGHRA and YSYEKL. The V end was cut by 1 base, the J end by 0 bases, with 21 bases between. The CDR3 length is 20 residues. The CDR3 sequence: CASSQGSRGSGIATNEKLFF. The DNA of the CDR3 is TGCGCCAGCAGCCAAGGAAGTCGCGGCTCGGGGATCGCAACTAATGAAAAACTGTTTTTT.

This clone was seen only once. The chain carries TRBV19 and TRBJ2-1; tentative D call: TRBD2 (5 bases). The CDR3 length is 13 residues. The germline CDR1 and CDR2 sequences are LNHDA and SQIVND (reference sequence). The ends were cut back, 8 bases at V and 0 bases at J, with 8 bases in the middle. The CDR3 nucleotides are TGTGCCAGTTTTGGGAGCTCCTACAATGAGCAGTTCTTC. As protein: CASFGSSYNEQFF.

This chain links TRBV5-1 with TRBJ1-4; D possibly corresponds to TRBD1 (6 bases). The CDR3 totals 15 residues. Trimming removed 4 bases from V and 8 bases from J, with 18 bases in between. Germline V gene data show CDR1 as SGHRS and CDR2 as YFSETQ. The CDR3 region is CASSRVQGGVEKLFF. CDR3 sequence (DNA): TGCGCCAGCAGCAGGGTACAGGGAGGGGTCGAAAAACTGTTTTTT.

J is TRBJ1-2 and V is TRBV9, with TRBD1 as a possible D gene (6 bases). The length of the CDR3 is 14 residues. Trimming took 3 bases from V and 2 from J, leaving 11 bases between them. CDR1 and CDR2 (germline): SGDLS, YYNGEE. Here the CDR3 DNA reads TGTGCCAGCAGCGAGGGGGACGGGAACTATGGCTACACCTTC. Its translation: CASSEGDGNYGYTF.

The rearrangement links TRBV15 to TRBJ2-7; 11 bases match TRBD2. Per the germline V gene, CDR1 is LNHNV and CDR2 is YYDKDF (reference sequence). The CDR3 totals 14 residues. After removal of 4 bases from V and 3 bases from J, the junction contained 2 bases not matched to a gene. The CDR3 here is CATSIGTSGYEQYF. The CDR3 DNA is TGTGCCACCAGCATCGGGACTAGCGGCTACGAGCAGTACTTC.

Notes on this clone: At one of its ends the junction is not consistent with the germline gene, which may arise from a read error. The rearrangement joins TRBV11-3 to TRBJ2-1, with TRBD2 identical over 7 bases. CDR1 is SGHNT and CDR2 is YENEEA in the germline V gene. The CDR3 is made up of 14 amino acids. DNA for the CDR3: TGTGCCAGCAGTTCTCGGGGGGACCGGGAGAGCATGGTCTTC. Translated: CASSSRGDRESMVF.

The CDR3 coding sequence is TGTGCCAGCAGCCGGCGGGGGGACACTGAAGCTTTCTTT. Protein product: CASSRRGDTEAFF. This chain links TRBV28 with TRBJ1-1, with D possibly matching TRBD1 (5 bases). The V and J ends lost 6 bases and 3 bases respectively, with 11 bases between them. The CDR3 has 13 residues. Germline CDR1 MDHEN, CDR2 SYDVKM.

CDR3 residues: CASSPTTSGRYEQYF. In DNA form, the CDR3 reads TGTGCCAGCTCACCCACGACTAGCGGGAGGTACGAGCAGTACTTC. The V call is TRBV18, the J call TRBJ2-7, with 13 bases aligning to TRBD2. After removal of 3 bases from V and 4 bases from J, the junction contained 3 bases not matched to a gene. The germline V gene encodes CDR1 KGHSH and CDR2 LQKENI. The CDR3 is 15 amino acids.

This sequence joins TRBV28 and TRBJ2-1; D is tentatively TRBD1 or TRBD2 (5 bases each). Trimming left V 6 bases short and J 1 base short, with 19 bases between. The germline CDR1 and CDR2 sequences are MDHEN and SYDVKM. The CDR3 has 17 amino acids. CDR3 nucleotide sequence: TGTGCCAGCAGCTCCTCGGGGCCCCGCGGGTCCTACAATGAGCAGTTCTTC. Protein: CASSSSGPRGSYNEQFF.

This chain joins TRBV2 and TRBJ2-7; D is uncertain. The CDR3 spans 12 residues. CDR1 is SNHLY and CDR2 is FYNNEI in the germline V gene. V was shortened by 7 bases and J by 4 bases, with 11 bases between the two germline ends. This CDR3 is CASNPVRYEQYF. The CDR3 bases are TGTGCCAGCAACCCAGTGAGATACGAGCAGTACTTC.

This rearrangement joins TRBV27 to TRBJ2-3; TRBD1 agrees at 9 bases. In germline, CDR1 is MNHEY, CDR2 SMNVEV (reference sequence). The V segment lost 8 bases and the J segment 2 bases; nucleotides outside the gene matches: 14. The CDR3 covers 17 residues. The CDR3 coding sequence is TGTGCCAGCTCCCTTAATCCGGGACAGGGTAACACAGATACGCAGTATTTT. This codes for CASSLNPGQGNTDTQYF.

The CDR3 loop reads CASSPMTTDTQYF. CDR3 sequence (DNA): TGTGCCAGCTCACCAATGACGACAGATACGCAGTATTTT. The genes are TRBV18 and TRBJ2-3; D ambiguous. The CDR3 runs to 13 residues. V gave up 2 bases and J gave up 3 bases, with 6 bases separating them. Germline assignment: CDR1 KGHSH and CDR2 LQKENI.

V gene TRBV18 combines with J gene TRBJ2-1, with a possible D match to TRBD1 (7 bases). The CDR3 is made up of 15 amino acids. V was cut by 1 base and J by 8 bases, with 15 bases left in between. Germline V CDR1 and CDR2: KGHSH, LQKENI. Here the CDR3 DNA reads TGTGCCAGCTCACCACTGACAGGGAGGTACGATGAGCAGTTCTTC. Translated: CASSPLTGRYDEQFF. Full variable domain (missing parts from reference TRBV18 and TRBJ2-1): NAGVMQNPRHLVRRRGQEARLRCSPMKGHSHVYWYRQLPEEGLKFMVYLQKENIIDESGMPKERFSAEFPKEGPSILRIQQVVRGDSAAYFCASSPLTGRYDEQFFGPGTRLTVL.